This T cell receptor (beta chain) was profiled in a study of shared clonotypes between healthy human individuals. Whole-study context: The cohort had a couple of women and a few men, ages 18 to 49. Broader study findings: Rarefaction demonstrated incomplete sorted-subset sequencing despite large depth. Naive CD4 clonotype sharing across several donors was 4% to 5%.

CDR3 length: 14 amino acids. The table came from immunoSEQ multiplex PCR; TCRdb's copy has only in-frame clones and leaves some out. Of around 2.5 million clones listed, 80% to 95% are singletons. In regard to this clone: Its cognate antigen is unknown.

This receptor was obtained from a man younger than 30 in good health. Some clones in this sample may be carry-over from other donors' samples. The chain joins TRBV21-1 to TRBJ1-2. TRBV21-1 is deemed a pseudogene. Sequencing input: naive CD4+ T cells from PBMCs. Subset reported: CD45RA+ positively selected. DNA of the CDR3: TGTGCCAGCAGCAAAGATAGGTGTAACTATGGCTACACCTTC. Its protein is CASSKDRCNYGYTF.